This T cell receptor beta chain was recovered during a study of PD-1 blockade in classical Hodgkin lymphoma. Sequencing was performed with immunoSEQ multiplex PCR; in TCRdb, only in-frame clones are kept and a portion is missing. The sample lists about 21,000 clones, roughly four fifths occurring once. Relapse after autologous stem cell transplantation occurred in every patient, and brentuximab vedotin exposure varied. The ends were cut back, 4 bases at V and 0 bases at J, with 13 bases in the middle. CDR1 is LNHDA, CDR2 SQIVND, per germline (reference sequence). CDR3 length: 15 residues. Material: peripheral blood mononuclear cells (PBMCs), obtained before the second cycle of nivolumab. The V and J genes are TRBV19 and TRBJ2-7, with D maybe TRBD1 (6 bases). The TCR sequence derives from a human donor with classical Hodgkin lymphoma. In nucleotides, the CDR3 is TGTGCCAGTAGTAGCCCTGACAGGAGCTCCTACGAGCAGTACTTC. It translates to CASSSPDRSSYEQYF. Using reference TRBV19 and TRBJ2-7 for the parts outside the CDR3, the full variable domain is DGGITQSPKYLFRKEGQNVTLSCEQNLNHDAMYWYRQDPGQGLRLIYYSQIVNDFQKGDIAEGYSVSREKKESFPLTVTSAQKNPTAFYLCASSSPDRSSYEQYFGPGTRLTVT.